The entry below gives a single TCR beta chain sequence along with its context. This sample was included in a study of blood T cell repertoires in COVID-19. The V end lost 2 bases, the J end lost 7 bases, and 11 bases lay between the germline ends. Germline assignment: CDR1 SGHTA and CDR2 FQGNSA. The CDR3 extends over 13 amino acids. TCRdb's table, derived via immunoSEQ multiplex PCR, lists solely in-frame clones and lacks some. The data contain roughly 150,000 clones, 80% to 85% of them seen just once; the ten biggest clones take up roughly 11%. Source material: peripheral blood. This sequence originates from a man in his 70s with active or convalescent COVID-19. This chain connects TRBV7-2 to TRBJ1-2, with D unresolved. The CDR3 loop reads CASSLSIRGGYTF. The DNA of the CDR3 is TGTGCCAGCAGCTTATCGATCCGGGGTGGCTACACCTTC.